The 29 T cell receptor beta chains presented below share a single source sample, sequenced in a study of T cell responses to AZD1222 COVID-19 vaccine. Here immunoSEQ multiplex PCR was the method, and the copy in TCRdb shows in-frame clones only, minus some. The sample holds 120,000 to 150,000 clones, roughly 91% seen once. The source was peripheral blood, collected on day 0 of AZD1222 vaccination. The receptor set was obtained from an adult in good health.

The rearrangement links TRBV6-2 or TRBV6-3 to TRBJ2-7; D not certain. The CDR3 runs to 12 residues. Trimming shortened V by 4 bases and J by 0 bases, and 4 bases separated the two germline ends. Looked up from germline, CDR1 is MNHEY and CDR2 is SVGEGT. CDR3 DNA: TGTGCCAGCAGTTTCGGCTCCTACGAGCAGTACTTC. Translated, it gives CASSFGSYEQYF.

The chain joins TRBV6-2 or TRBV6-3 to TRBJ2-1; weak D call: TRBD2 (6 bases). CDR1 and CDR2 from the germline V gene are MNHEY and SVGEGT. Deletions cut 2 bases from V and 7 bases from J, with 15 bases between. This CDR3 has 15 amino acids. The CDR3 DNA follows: TGTGCCAGCAGTTACGCGGGGCGGGATCGGAATGAGCAGTTCTTC. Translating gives CASSYAGRDRNEQFF.

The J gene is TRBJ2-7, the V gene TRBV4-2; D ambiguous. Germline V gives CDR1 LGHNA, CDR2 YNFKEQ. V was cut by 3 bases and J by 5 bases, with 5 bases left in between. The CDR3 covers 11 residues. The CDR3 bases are TGTGCCAGCAGCCAGCTGAACGAGCAGTACTTC. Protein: CASSQLNEQYF.

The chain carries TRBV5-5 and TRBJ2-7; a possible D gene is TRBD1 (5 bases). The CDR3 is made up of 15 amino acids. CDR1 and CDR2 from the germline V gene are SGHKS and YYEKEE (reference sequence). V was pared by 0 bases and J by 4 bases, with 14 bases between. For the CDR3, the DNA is TGTGCCAGCAGCTTGGGCGACAGTTTGCCATACGAGCAGTACTTC. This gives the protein CASSLGDSLPYEQYF.

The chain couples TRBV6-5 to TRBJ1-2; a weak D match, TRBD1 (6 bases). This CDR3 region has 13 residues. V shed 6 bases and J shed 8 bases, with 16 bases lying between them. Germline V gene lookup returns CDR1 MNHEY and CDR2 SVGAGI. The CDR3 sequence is CASSPVGGRGYTF. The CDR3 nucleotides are TGTGCCAGCAGCCCGGTGGGGGGCAGGGGCTACACCTTC.

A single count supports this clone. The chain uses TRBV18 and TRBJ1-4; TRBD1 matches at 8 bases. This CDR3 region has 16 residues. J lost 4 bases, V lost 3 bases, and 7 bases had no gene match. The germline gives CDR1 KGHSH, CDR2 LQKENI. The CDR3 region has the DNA TGTGCCAGCTCACCCAACGGACAGGGCCATAATGAAAAACTGTTTTTT. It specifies CASSPNGQGHNEKLFF.

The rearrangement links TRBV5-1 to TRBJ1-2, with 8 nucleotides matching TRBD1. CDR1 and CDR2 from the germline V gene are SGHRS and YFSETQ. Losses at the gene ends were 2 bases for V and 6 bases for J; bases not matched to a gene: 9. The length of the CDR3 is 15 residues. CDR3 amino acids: CASSFNGQGTDGYTF. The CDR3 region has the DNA TGCGCCAGCAGCTTTAATGGACAGGGTACGGATGGCTACACCTTC.

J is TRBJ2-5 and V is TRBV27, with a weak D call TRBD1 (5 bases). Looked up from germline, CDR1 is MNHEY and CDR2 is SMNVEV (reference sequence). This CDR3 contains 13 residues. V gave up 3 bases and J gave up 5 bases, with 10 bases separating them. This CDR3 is CASSLTAWETQYF. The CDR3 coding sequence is TGTGCCAGCAGTTTGACAGCGTGGGAGACCCAGTACTTC.

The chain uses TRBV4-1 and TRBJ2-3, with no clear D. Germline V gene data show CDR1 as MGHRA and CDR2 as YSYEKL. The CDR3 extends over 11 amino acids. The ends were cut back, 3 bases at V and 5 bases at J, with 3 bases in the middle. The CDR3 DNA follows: TGCGCCAGCAGCCACCAAGATACGCAGTATTTT. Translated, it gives CASSHQDTQYF.

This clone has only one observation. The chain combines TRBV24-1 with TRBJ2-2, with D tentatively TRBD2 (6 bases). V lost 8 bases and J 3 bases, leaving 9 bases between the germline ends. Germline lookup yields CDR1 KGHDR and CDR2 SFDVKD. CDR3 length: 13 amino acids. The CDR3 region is CATMWGDTGELFF. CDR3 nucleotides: TGTGCCACCATGTGGGGGGACACCGGGGAGCTGTTTTTT.

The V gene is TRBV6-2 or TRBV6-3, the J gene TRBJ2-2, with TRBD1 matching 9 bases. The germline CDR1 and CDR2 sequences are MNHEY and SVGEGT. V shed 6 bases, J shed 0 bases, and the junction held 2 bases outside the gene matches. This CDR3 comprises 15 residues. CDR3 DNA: TGTGCCAGCAGCCGGACAGGGGCGAACACCGGGGAGCTGTTTTTT. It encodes CASSRTGANTGELFF.

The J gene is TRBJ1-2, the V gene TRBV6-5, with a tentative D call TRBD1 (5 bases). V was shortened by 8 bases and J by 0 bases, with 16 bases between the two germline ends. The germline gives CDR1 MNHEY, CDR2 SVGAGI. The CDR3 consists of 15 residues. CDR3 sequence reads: CASLFRDRTNYGYTF. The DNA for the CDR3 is TGTGCCAGCCTCTTTAGGGACCGAACTAACTATGGCTACACCTTC.

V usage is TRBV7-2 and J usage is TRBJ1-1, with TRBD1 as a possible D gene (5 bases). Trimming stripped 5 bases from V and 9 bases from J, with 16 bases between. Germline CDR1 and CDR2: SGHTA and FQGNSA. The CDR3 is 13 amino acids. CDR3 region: CASSTGTEEKAFF. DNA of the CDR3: TGTGCCAGCAGCACGGGGACGGAGGAAAAAGCTTTCTTT.

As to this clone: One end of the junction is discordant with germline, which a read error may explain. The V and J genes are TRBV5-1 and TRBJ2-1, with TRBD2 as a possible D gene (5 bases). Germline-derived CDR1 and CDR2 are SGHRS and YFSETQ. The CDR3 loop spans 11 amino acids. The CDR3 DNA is TGCGCTAGCACGCGGGACAATGAGCAGTTCTTC. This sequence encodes CASTRDNEQFF. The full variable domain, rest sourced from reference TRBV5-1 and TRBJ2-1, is KAGVTQTPRYLIKTRGQQVTLSCSPISGHRSVSWYQQTPGQGLQFLFEYFSETQRNKGNFPGRFSGRQFSNSRSEMNVSTLELGDSALYLCASTRDNEQFFGPGTRLTVL.

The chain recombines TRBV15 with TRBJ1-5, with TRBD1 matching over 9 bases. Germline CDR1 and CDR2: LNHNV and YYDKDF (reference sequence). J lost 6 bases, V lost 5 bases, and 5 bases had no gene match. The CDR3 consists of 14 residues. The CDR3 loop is CATSPDRGTQPQHF. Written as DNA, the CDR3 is TGTGCCACCAGCCCGGACAGGGGAACTCAGCCCCAGCATTTT.

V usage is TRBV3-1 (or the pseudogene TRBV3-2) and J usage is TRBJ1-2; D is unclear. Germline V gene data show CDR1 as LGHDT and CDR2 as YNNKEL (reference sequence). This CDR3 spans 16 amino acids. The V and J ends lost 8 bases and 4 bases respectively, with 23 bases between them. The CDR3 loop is CASDWSGISLLYGYTF. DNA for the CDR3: TGTGCCAGCGATTGGTCCGGGATTTCCCTTCTCTATGGCTACACCTTC.

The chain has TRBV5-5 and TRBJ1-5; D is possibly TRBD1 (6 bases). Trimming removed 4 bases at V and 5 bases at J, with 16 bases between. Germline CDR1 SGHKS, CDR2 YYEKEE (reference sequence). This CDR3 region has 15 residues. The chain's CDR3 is CASSQTGGRDQPQHF. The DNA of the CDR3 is TGTGCCAGCAGCCAGACAGGAGGGAGGGATCAGCCCCAGCATTTT.

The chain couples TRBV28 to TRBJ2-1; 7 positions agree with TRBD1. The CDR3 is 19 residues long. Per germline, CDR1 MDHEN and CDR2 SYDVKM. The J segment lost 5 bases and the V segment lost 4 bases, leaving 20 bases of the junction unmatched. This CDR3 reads CASSSTPDRAPFRNNEQFF. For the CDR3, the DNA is TGTGCCAGCAGTTCCACCCCAGACAGGGCCCCTTTTAGGAACAATGAGCAGTTCTTC.

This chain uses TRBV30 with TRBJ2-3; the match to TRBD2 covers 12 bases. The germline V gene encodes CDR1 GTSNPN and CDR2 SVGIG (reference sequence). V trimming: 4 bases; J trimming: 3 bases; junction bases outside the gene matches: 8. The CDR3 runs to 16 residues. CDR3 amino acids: CAWTTGLAGRTDTQYF. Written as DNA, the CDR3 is TGTGCCTGGACTACTGGACTAGCGGGACGGACAGATACGCAGTATTTT.

CDR3 in amino acids: CASSRGGSPSYEQYF. In nucleotides, the CDR3 is TGTGCCAGCAGCAGGGGGGGGTCCCCCTCCTACGAGCAGTACTTC. V usage is TRBV13 and J usage is TRBJ2-7; the D gene is possibly TRBD2 (7 bases). Trimming left V 5 bases short and J 0 bases short, with 14 bases between. This CDR3 comprises 15 residues. The germline V gene has CDR1 PRHDT and CDR2 FYEKMQ (reference sequence).

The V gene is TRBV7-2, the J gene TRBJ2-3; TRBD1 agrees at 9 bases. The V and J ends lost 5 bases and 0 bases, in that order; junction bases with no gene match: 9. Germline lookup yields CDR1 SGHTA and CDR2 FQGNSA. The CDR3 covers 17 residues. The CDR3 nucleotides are TGTGCCAGCAGCAGGCCGAACAGGGGGCTTAGCACAGATACGCAGTATTTT. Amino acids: CASSRPNRGLSTDTQYF. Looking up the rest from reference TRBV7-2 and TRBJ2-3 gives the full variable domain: GAGVSQSPSNKVTEKGKDVELRCDPISGHTALYWYRQSLGQGLEFLIYFQGNSAPDKSGLPSDRFSAERTGGSVSTLTIQRTQQEDSAVYLCASSRPNRGLSTDTQYFGPGTRLTVL.

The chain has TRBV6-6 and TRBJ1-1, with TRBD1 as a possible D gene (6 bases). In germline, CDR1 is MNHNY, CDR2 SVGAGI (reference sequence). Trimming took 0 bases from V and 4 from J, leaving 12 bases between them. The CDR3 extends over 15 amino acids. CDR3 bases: TGTGCCAGCAGTTACTCAGCAGGGGTGGGCACTGAAGCTTTCTTT. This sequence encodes CASSYSAGVGTEAFF.

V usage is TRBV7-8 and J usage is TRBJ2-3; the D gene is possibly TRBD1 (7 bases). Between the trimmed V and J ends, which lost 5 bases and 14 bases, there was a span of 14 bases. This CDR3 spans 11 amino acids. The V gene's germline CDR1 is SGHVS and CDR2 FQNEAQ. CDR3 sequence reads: CASSQQGRRYF. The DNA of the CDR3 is TGTGCCAGCAGCCAACAGGGGAGGAGGTATTTT.

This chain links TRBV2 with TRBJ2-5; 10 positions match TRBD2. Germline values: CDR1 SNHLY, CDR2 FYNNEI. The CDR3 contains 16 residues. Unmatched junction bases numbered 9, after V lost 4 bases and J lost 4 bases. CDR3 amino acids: CASSGGSGRSGETQYF. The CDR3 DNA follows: TGTGCCAGCAGTGGGGGTAGCGGGAGGAGTGGAGAGACCCAGTACTTC.

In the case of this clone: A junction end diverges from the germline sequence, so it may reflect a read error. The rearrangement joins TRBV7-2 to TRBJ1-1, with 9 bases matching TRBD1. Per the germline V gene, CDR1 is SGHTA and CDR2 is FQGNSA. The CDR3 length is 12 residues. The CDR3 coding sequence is TGTGCCAGCAGGCCCACAGGGGGCGCTGGGGTCTTT. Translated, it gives CASRPTGGAGVF.

The CDR3 here is CASSVALAGAGELFF. In nucleotides, the CDR3 is TGTGCCAGCAGTGTGGCACTAGCGGGGGCCGGGGAGCTGTTTTTT. The V call is TRBV11-3, the J call TRBJ2-2; 11 bases line up with TRBD2. The V segment lost 6 bases and the J segment 6 bases; nucleotides outside the gene matches: 6. The CDR3 is made up of 15 amino acids. CDR1 and CDR2 (germline): SGHNT, YENEEA.

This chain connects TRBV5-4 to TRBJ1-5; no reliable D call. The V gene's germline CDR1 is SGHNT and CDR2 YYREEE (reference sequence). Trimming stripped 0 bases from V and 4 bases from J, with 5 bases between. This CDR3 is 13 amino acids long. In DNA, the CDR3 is TGTGCCAGCAGCTTGGGCATAAATCAGCCCCAGCATTTT. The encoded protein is CASSLGINQPQHF.

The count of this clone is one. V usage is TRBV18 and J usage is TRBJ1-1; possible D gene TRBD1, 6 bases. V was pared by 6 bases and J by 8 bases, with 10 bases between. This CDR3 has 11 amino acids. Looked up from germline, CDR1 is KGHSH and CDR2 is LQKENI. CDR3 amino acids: CASSYREEAFF. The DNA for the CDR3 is TGTGCCAGCTCTTACAGGGAGGAAGCTTTCTTT.

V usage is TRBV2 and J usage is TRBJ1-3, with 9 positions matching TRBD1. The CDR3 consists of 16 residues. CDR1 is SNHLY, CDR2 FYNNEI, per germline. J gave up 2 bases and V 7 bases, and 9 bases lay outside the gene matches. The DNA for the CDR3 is TGTGCCAGCACCCCAGGGACAGGGCGAACTGGAAACACCATATATTTT. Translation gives CASTPGTGRTGNTIYF.